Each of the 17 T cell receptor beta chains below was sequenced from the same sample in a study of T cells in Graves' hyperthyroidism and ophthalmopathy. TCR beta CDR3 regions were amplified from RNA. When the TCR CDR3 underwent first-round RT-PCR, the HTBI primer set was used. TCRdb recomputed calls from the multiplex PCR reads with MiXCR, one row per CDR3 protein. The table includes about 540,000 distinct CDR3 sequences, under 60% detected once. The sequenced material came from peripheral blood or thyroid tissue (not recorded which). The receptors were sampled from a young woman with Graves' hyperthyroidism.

In DNA form, the CDR3 reads TGTGCCAGCAGCTTAGCGGGGGGGCATTGGGAGACCCAGTACTTC. This encodes CASSLAGGHWETQYF. The V call is TRBV7-8, the J call TRBJ2-5; D is perhaps TRBD2 (7 bases). Trimming shortened V by 0 bases and J by 5 bases, and 13 bases separated the two germline ends. Germline V gene sequence: CDR1 SGHVS, CDR2 FQNEAQ. The CDR3 loop spans 15 amino acids.

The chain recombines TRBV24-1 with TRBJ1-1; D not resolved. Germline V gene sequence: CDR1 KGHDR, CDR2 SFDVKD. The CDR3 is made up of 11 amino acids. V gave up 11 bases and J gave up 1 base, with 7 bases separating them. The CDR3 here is CAIMKNTEAFF. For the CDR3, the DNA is TGTGCCATCATGAAGAACACTGAAGCTTTCTTT.

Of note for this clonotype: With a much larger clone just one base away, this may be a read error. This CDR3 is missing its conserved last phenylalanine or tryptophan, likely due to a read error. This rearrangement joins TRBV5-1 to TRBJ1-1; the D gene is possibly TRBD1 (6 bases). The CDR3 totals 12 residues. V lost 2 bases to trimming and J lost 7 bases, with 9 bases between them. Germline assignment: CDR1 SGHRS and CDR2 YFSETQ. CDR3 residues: CASSFEGDEAFL. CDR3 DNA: TGCGCCAGCAGCTTTGAGGGGGATGAAGCTTTCCTT.

CDR3 protein: CASSGGGYTIYF. DNA for the CDR3: TGTGCCAGCTCTGGGGGTGGCTACACCATATATTTT. This chain links TRBV2 with TRBJ1-3; the D gene is possibly TRBD1 (5 bases). The V and J ends lost 8 bases and 8 bases respectively, with 13 bases between them. The CDR3 extends over 12 amino acids. Germline values: CDR1 SNHLY, CDR2 FYNNEI. The variable domain in full, completed from reference TRBV2 and TRBJ1-3, reads EPEVTQTPSHQVTQMGQEVILRCVPISNHLYFYWYRQILGQKVEFLVSFYNNEISEKSEIFDDQFSVERPDGSNFTLKIRSTKLEDSAMYFCASSGGGYTIYFGEGSWLTVV.

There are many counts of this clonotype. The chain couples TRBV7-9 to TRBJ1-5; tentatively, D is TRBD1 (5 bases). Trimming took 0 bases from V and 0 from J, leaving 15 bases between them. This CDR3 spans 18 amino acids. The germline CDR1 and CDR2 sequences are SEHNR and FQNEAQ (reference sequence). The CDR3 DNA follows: TGTGCCAGCAGCTTAGCGGGAGGGGAAGCGTATAGCAATCAGCCCCAGCATTTT. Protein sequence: CASSLAGGEAYSNQPQHF.

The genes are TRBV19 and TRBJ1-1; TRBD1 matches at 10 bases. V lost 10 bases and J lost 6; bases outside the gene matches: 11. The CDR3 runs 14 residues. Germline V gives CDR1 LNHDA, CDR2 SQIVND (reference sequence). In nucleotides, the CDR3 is TGTGCCACCAAGGGACAGGGGAATTCGGCTGAAGCTTTCTTT. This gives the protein CATKGQGNSAEAFF. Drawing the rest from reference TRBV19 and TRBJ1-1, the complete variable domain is DGGITQSPKYLFRKEGQNVTLSCEQNLNHDAMYWYRQDPGQGLRLIYYSQIVNDFQKGDIAEGYSVSREKKESFPLTVTSAQKNPTAFYLCATKGQGNSAEAFFGQGTRLTVV.

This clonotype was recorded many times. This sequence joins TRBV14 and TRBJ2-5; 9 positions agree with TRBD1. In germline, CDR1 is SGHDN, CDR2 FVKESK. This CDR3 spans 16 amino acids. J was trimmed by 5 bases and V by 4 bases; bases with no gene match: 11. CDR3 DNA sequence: TGTGCCAGCAGCCGGACCGGGACAGGGTATGGCGAGACCCAGTACTTC. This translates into CASSRTGTGYGETQYF. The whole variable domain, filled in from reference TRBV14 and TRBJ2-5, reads EAGVTQFPSHSVIEKGQTVTLRCDPISGHDNLYWYRRVMGKEIKFLLHFVKESKQDESGMPNNRFLAERTGGTYSTLKVQPAELEDSGVYFCASSRTGTGYGETQYFGPGTRLLVL.

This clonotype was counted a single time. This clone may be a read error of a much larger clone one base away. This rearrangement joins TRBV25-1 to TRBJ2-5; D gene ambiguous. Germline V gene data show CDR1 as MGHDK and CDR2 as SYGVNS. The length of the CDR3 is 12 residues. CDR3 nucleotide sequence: TGTGCCTGGAGTCCCATACAAGAGACCGAGTACTTC. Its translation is CAWSPIQETEYF. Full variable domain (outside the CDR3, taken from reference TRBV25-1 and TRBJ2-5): EADIYQTPRYLVIGTGKKITLECSQTMGHDKMYWYQQDPGMELHLIHYSYGVNSTEKGDLSSESTVSRIRTEHFPLTLESARPSHTSQYLCAWSPIQETEYFGPGTRLLVL.

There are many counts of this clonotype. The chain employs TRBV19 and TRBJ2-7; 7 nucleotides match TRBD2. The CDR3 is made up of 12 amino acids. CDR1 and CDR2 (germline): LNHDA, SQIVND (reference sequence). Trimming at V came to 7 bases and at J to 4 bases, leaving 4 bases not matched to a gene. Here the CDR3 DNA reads TGTGCCAGTAAAGCGGGGCCTTACGAGCAGTACTTC. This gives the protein CASKAGPYEQYF.

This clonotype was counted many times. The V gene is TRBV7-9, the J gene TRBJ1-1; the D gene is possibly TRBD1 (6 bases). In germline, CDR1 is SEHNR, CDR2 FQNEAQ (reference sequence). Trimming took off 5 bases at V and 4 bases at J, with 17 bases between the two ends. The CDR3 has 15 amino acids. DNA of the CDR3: TGTGCCAGCAGCCTATCTTATGGGGACACCACTGAAGCTTTCTTT. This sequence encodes CASSLSYGDTTEAFF.

In DNA form, the CDR3 reads TGTGCCAGCATAGAGGGAGGGCGTACCGGGGAGCTGTTTTTT. Translated: CASIEGGRTGELFF. The chain links TRBV6-2 or TRBV6-3 to TRBJ2-2; 7 nucleotides match TRBD2. Germline-derived CDR1 and CDR2 are MNHEY and SVGEGT. V lost 7 bases, J lost 5 bases, and 7 bases stayed unmatched. The CDR3 runs to 14 residues.

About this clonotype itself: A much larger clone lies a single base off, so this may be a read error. The CDR3 loop is CVSSFKQLNYGYTF. The CDR3 nucleotides are TGTGTCAGCAGCTTCAAACAGTTGAACTATGGCTACACCTTC. V and J are TRBV7-2 and TRBJ1-2; D unclear. The CDR3 spans 14 residues. Germline V lookup: CDR1 SGHTA, CDR2 FQGNSA.

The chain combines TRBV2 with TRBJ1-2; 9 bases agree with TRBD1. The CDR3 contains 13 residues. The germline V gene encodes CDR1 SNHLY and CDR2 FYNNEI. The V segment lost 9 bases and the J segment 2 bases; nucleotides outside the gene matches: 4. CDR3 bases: TGTGCCAGGCCGGGACAGGGAAACTATGGCTACACCTTC. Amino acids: CARPGQGNYGYTF.

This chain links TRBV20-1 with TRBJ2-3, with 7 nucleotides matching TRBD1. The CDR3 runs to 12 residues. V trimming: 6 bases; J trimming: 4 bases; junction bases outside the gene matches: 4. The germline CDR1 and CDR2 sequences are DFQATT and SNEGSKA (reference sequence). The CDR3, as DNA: TGCAGTGCCGGGACAGCAGCAGATACGCAGTATTTT. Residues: CSAGTAADTQYF.

CDR3 nucleotides: TGTGCCAGGGGGGGCGAGCTGTTTTTT. Its translation is CARGGELFF. The rearrangement links TRBV7-2 to TRBJ2-2; D possibly uses TRBD1 or TRBD2 (6 bases each). V was clipped by 9 bases and J by 11 bases, with 7 bases between them. CDR1 is SGHTA and CDR2 is FQGNSA in the germline V gene. The CDR3 consists of 9 residues.

Here the CDR3 reads CSSPWLAGELNEQYF. CDR3 bases: TGCAGCAGCCCCTGGCTAGCGGGAGAGCTCAACGAGCAGTACTTC. The chain uses TRBV29-1 and TRBJ2-7, with TRBD2 identical over 10 bases. V trimming: 8 bases; J trimming: 5 bases; junction bases outside the gene matches: 15. Germline values: CDR1 SQVTM, CDR2 ANQGSEA. The CDR3 is 15 amino acids.

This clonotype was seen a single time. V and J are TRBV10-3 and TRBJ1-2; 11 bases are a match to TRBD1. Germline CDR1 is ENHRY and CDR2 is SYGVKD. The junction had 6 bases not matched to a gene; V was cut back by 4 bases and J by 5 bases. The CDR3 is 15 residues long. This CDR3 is CAISGQGQGVYGYTF. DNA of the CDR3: TGTGCCATCAGTGGACAGGGACAGGGGGTTTATGGCTACACCTTC.